This T cell receptor beta chain is drawn from a study of cytotoxic CD8 clonotypes in ibrutinib-treated CLL. The CDR3 runs to 15 residues. V was clipped by 1 base and J by 1 base; unmatched bases: 3. The germline gives CDR1 SNHLY, CDR2 FYNNEI. The method was immunoSEQ multiplex PCR; TCRdb's version includes in-frame clones alone and lacks a portion of them. This table holds about 200,000 clones, about three quarters found once. The sequence was collected from a human donor with chronic lymphocytic leukemia. The V call is TRBV2, the J call TRBJ2-5; the match to TRBD2 covers 7 bases. The source was PBMCs, collected after 12 months of ibrutinib treatment. The CDR3 here is CASSEVRGVQETQYF. The CDR3 DNA is TGTGCCAGCAGTGAAGTCCGGGGGGTCCAAGAGACCCAGTACTTC.